This T cell receptor beta chain was profiled in a study of blood T cell repertoires in COVID-19. Study summary: COVID-19 samples from acute and convalescent phases originated in the United States, Italy and Spain. Sample material is recorded as cDNA or gDNA derived from T cells, B-cell-depleted T cells, or PBMCs.

As originally analysed: Reference gene primer amplification in the assay estimated nucleated cell counts. This table comes from immunoSEQ multiplex PCR, and its TCRdb copy is limited to in-frame clones, with some not included. The DNA gave D and trimming, while V, J and clone size come from that table. The sample holds under 300,000 clones, 75% to 85% seen once. V lost 4 bases and J lost 4, with 7 bases in between. The CDR3 spans 12 residues. The sequence was collected from a man aged 35 to 55 who had recovered from COVID-19. The sample consisted of peripheral blood. The chain uses TRBV12-3 or TRBV12-4 and TRBJ1-2; the D is unclear. The CDR3 nucleotides read TGTGCCAGCAGTTCCGGAGGCTATGGCTACACCTTC. Residues: CASSSGGYGYTF.